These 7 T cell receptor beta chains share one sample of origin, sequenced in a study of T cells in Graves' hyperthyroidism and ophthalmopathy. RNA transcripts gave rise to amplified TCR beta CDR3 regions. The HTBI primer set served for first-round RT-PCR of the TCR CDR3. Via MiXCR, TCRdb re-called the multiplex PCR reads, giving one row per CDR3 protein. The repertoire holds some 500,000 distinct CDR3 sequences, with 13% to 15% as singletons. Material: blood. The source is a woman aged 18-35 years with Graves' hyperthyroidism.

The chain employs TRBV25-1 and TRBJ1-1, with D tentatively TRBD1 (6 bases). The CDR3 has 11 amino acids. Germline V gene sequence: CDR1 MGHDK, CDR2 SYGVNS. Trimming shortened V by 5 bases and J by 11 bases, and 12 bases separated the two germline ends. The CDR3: CASSLGGRAFF. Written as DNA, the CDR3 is TGTGCCAGCAGTCTAGGGGGTCGGGCTTTCTTT.

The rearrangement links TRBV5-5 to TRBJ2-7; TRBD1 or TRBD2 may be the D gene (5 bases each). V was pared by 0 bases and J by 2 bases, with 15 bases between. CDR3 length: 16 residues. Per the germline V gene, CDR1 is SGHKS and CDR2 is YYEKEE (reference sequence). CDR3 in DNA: TGTGCCAGCAGCTTGGCCGCCGGGACGGCTGCCTACGAGCAGTACTTC. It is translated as CASSLAAGTAAYEQYF. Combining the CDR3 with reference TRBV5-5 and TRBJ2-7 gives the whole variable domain DAGVTQSPTHLIKTRGQQVTLRCSPISGHKSVSWYQQVLGQGPQFIFQYYEKEERGRGNFPDRFSARQFPNYSSELNVNALLLGDSALYLCASSLAAGTAAYEQYFGPGTRLTVT.

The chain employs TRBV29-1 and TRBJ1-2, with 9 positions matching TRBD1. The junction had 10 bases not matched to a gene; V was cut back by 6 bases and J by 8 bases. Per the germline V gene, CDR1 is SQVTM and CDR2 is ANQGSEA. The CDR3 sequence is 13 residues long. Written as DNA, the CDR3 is TGCAGCGTCGATACAGGGGGCTTATGGGGCTACACCTTC. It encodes CSVDTGGLWGYTF.

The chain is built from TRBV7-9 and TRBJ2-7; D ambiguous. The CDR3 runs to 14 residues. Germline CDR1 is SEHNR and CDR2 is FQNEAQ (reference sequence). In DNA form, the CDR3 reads TGTGCCAGCAGTGGGCTGGGCTCAGCCTACGAGCAGTTCGTC. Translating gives CASSGLGSAYEQFV.

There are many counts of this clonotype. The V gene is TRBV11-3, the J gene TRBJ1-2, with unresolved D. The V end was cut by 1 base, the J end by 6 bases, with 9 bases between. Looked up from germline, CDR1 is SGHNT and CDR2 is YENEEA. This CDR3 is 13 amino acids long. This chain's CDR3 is CASSLVGRDGYTF. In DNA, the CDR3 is TGTGCCAGCAGCTTAGTAGGGAGGGATGGCTACACCTTC.

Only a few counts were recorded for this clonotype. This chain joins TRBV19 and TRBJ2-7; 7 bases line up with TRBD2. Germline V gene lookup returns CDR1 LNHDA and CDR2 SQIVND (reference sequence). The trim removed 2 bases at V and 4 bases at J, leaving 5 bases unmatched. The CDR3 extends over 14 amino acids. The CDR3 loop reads CASSISGRLYEQYF. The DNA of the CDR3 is TGTGCCAGTAGTATATCCGGGAGGTTGTACGAGCAGTACTTC.

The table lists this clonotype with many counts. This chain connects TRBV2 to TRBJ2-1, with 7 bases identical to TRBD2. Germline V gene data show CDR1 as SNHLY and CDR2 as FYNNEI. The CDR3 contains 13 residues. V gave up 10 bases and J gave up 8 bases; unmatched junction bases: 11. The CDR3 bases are TGTGCCACTCTAGCGGCGGGGCGGCATGAGCAGTTCTTC. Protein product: CATLAAGRHEQFF.